This entry features one T cell receptor beta chain sequence. The data were obtained in a study of shared T cell receptors in the human thymus. Only in-frame clones appear in the TCRdb table, and some are missing; sequencing was by immunoSEQ multiplex PCR. Counted here are about 660,000 clones, approximately 87% occurring once; the ten biggest clones make up 0.0094%. These same data were also listed under a study on human thymus T cells. In that study: Samples came from healthy Finnish infants during open corrective cardiac surgery. Surgeons resected thymus tissue during corrective heart surgery. What appeared biased in thymic and blood repertoires was the usage of V and J genes. Related work found strong thymic repertoire overlap between unrelated individuals.

The sequenced sample was thymocytes. The sequence came from a boy under two years old with a congenital heart defect.

DNA for the CDR3: TGTGCCAGCCTCACTAGCGGGGGCTACAATGAGCAGTTCTTC. Translating gives CASLTSGGYNEQFF. This chain connects TRBV2 to TRBJ2-1, with 11 bases fitting TRBD2. This CDR3 contains 14 residues. Germline-derived CDR1 and CDR2 are SNHLY and FYNNEI. Trimming took 8 bases from V and 3 from J; bases not matched to a gene: 3.